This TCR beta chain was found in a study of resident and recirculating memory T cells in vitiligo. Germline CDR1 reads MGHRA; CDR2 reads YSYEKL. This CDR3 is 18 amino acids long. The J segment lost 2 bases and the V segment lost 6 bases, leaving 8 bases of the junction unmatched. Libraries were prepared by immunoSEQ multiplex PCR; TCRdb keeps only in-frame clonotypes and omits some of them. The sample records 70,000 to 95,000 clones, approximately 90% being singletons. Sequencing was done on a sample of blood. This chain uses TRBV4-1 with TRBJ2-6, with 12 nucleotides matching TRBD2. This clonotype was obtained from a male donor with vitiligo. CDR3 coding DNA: TGCGCCAGCAGAATTTGGGCTAGCGGGAGGGCTGGGGCCAACGTCCTGACTTTC. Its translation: CASRIWASGRAGANVLTF.